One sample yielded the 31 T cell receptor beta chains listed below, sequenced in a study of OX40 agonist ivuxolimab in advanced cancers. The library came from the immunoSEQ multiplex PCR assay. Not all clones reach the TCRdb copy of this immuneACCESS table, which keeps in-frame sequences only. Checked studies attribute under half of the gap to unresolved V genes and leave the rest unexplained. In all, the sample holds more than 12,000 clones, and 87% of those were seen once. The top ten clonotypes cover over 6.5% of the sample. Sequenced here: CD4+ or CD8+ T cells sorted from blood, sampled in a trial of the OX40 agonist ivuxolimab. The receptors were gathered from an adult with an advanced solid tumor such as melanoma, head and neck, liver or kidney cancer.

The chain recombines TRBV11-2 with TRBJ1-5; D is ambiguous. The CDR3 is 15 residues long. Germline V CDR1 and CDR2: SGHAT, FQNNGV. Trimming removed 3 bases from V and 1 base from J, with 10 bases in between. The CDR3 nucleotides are TGTGCCAGCAGCTTTGGAATCACAAGCAATCAGCCCCAGCATTTT. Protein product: CASSFGITSNQPQHF.

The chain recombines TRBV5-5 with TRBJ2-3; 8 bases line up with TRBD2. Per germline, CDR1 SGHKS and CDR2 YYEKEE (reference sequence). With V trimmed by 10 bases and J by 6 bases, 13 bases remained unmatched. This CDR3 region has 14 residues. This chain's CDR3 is CASAGSGIMDTQYF. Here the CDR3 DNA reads TGTGCCTCCGCGGGTAGCGGGATTATGGATACGCAGTATTTT.

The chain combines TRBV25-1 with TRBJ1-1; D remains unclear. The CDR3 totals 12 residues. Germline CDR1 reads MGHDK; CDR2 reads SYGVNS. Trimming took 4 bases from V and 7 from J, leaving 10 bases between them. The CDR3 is CASSVGILEAFF. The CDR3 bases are TGTGCCAGCAGTGTCGGGATACTTGAAGCTTTCTTT.

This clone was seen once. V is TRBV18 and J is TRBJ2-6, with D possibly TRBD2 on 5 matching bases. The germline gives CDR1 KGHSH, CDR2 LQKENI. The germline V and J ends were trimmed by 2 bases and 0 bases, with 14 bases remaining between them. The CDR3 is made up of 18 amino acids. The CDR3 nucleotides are TGTGCCAGCTCACCATTACAGCCTGCGGGCTCTGGGGCCAACGTCCTGACTTTC. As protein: CASSPLQPAGSGANVLTF.

The CDR3 region is CASSSVGVTVREQFF. CDR3 nucleotide sequence: TGTGCCAGCAGCTCCGTAGGGGTAACTGTTCGGGAGCAGTTCTTC. The V and J genes are TRBV7-9 and TRBJ2-1; a possible D gene is TRBD1 (5 bases). Trimming removed 4 bases at V and 10 bases at J, with 20 bases between. Germline V gives CDR1 SEHNR, CDR2 FQNEAQ (reference sequence). The length of the CDR3 is 15 residues.

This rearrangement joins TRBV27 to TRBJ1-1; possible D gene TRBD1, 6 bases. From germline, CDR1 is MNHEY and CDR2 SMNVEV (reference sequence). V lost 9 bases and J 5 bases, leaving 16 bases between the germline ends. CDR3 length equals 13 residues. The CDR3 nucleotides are TGTGCCAGGGGGAAAGGGGGACTTACTGAAGCTTTCTTT. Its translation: CARGKGGLTEAFF.

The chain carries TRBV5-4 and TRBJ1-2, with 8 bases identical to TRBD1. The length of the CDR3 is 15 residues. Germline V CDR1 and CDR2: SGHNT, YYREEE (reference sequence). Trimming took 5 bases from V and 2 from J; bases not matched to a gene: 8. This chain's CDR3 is CASRRADRDNYGYTF. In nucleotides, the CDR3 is TGTGCCAGCAGACGCGCGGACAGGGACAACTATGGCTACACCTTC. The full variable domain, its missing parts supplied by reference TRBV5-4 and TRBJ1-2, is ETGVTQSPTHLIKTRGQQVTLRCSSQSGHNTVSWYQQALGQGPQFIFQYYREEENGRGNFPPRFSGLQFPNYSSELNVNALELDDSALYLCASRRADRDNYGYTFGSGTRLTVV.

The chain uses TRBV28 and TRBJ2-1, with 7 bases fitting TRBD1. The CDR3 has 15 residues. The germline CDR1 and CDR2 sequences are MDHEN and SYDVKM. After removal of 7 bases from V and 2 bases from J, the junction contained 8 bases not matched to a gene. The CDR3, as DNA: TGTGCCAGCACCAGACAGGGCGGCACCTACAATGAGCAGTTCTTC. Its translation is CASTRQGGTYNEQFF.

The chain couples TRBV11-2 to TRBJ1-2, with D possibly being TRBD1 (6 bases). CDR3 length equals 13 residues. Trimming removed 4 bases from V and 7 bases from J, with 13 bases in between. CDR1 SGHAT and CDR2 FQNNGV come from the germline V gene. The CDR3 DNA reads TGTGCCAGCAGCTCCCCAGGGGATTTTGGCTACACCTTC. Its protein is CASSSPGDFGYTF.

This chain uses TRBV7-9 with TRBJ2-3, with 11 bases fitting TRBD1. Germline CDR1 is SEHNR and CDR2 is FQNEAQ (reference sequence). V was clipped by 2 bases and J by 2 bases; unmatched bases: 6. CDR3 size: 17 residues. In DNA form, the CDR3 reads TGTGCCAGCAGCTTACTTGGGACAGGGGGTGTCACAGATACGCAGTATTTT. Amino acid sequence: CASSLLGTGGVTDTQYF.

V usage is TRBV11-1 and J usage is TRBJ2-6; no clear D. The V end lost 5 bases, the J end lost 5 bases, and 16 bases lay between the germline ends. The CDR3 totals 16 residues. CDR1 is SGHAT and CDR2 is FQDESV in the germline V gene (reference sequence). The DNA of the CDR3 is TGTGCCAGCAGCCAGTTTACACAAAGTCGGGCCAACGTCCTGACTTTC. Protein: CASSQFTQSRANVLTF.

This CDR3 is CASSQGVNTEAFF. The CDR3 DNA reads as TGTGCCAGCAGCCAGGGGGTGAACACTGAAGCTTTCTTT. The V and J genes are TRBV5-6 and TRBJ1-1, with 7 positions matching TRBD1. Germline loops: CDR1 SGHDT, CDR2 YYEEEE. J gave up 0 bases and V 4 bases, and 0 bases lay outside the gene matches. The CDR3 consists of 13 residues.

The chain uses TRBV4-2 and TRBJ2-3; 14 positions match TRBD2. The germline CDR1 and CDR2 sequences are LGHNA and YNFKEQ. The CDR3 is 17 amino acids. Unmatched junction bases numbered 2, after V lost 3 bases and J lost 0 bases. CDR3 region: CASSQRTSGGSTDTQYF. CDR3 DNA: TGTGCCAGCAGCCAGAGGACTAGCGGGGGGAGCACAGATACGCAGTATTTT.

The CDR3 is CASSPPRNEQFF. CDR3 coding DNA: TGTGCCAGCAGCCCCCCGCGGAATGAGCAGTTCTTC. V and J are TRBV5-5 and TRBJ2-1; D unresolved. In germline, CDR1 is SGHKS, CDR2 YYEKEE (reference sequence). With 4 bases removed from V and 7 bases from J, the gap between germline ends came to 9 bases. The CDR3 is 12 residues long.

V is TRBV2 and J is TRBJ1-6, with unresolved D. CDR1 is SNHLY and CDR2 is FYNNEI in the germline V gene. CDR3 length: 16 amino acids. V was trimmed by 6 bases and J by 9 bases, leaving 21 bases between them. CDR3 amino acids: CASSEPISRVGSPLHF. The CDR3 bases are TGTGCCAGCAGCGAACCCATTTCCCGCGTGGGTTCACCCCTCCACTTT. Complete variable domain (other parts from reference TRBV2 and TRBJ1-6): EPEVTQTPSHQVTQMGQEVILRCVPISNHLYFYWYRQILGQKVEFLVSFYNNEISEKSEIFDDQFSVERPDGSNFTLKIRSTKLEDSAMYFCASSEPISRVGSPLHFGNGTRLTVT.

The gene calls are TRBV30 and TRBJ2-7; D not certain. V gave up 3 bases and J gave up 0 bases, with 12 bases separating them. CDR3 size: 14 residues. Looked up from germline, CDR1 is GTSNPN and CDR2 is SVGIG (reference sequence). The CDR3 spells CAWRPLGGSYEQYF. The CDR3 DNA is TGTGCCTGGAGACCACTCGGCGGCTCCTACGAGCAGTACTTC.

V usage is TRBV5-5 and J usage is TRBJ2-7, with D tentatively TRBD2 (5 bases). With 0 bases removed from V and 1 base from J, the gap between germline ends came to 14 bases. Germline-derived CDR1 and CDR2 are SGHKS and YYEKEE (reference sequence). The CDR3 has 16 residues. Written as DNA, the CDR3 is TGTGCCAGCAGCTTGGCGGGGAGATCAAGTTCCTACGAGCAGTACTTC. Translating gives CASSLAGRSSSYEQYF.

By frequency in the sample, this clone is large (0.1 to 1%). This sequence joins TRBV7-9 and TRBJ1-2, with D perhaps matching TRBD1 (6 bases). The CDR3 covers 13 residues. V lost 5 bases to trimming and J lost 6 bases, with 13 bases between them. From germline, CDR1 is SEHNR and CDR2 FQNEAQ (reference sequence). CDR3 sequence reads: CASSGGGGNGYTF. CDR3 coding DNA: TGTGCCAGCAGCGGTGGAGGGGGAAATGGCTACACCTTC. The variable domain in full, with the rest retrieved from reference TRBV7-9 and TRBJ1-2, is DTGVSQNPRHKITKRGQNVTFRCDPISEHNRLYWYRQTLGQGPEFLTYFQNEAQLEKSRLLSDRFSAERPKGSFSTLEIQRTEQGDSAMYLCASSGGGGNGYTFGSGTRLTVV.

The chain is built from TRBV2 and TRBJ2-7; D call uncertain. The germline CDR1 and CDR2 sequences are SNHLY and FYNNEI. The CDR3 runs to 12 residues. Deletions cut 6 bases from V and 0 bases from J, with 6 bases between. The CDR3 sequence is CASRQSSYEQYF. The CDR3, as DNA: TGTGCCAGCAGGCAGAGCTCCTACGAGCAGTACTTC.

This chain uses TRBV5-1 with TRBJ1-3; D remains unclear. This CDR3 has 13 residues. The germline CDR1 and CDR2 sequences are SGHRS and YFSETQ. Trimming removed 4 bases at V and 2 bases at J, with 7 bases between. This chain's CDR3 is CASSPVTGNTIYF. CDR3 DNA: TGCGCCAGCAGCCCGGTGACTGGAAACACCATATATTTT.

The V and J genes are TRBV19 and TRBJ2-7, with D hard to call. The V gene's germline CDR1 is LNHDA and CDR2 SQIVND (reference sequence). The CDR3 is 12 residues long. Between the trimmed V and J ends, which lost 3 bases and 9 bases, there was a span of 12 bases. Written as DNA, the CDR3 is TGTGCCAGTAGTATCCCGAATGGTCGGCAGTACTTC. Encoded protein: CASSIPNGRQYF.

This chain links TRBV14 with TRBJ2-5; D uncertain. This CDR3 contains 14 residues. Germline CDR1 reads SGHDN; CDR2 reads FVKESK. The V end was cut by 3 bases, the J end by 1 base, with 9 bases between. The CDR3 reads CASSHNRRQETQYF. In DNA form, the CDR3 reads TGTGCCAGCAGCCACAATAGACGCCAAGAGACCCAGTACTTC. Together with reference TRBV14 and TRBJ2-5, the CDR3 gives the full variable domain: EAGVTQFPSHSVIEKGQTVTLRCDPISGHDNLYWYRRVMGKEIKFLLHFVKESKQDESGMPNNRFLAERTGGTYSTLKVQPAELEDSGVYFCASSHNRRQETQYFGPGTRLLVL.

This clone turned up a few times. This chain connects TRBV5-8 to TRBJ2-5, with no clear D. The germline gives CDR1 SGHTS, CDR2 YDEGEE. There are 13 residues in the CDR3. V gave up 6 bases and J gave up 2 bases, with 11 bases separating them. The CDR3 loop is CASTKQTQETQYF. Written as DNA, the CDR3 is TGTGCCAGCACCAAACAGACTCAAGAGACCCAGTACTTC.

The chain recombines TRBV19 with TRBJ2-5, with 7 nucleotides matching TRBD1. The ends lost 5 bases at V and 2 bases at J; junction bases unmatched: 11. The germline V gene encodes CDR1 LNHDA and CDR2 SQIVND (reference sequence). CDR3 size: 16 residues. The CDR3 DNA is TGTGCCAGTAGTCCGTTGGTCGGCAGGGGGCAAGAGACCCAGTACTTC. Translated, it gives CASSPLVGRGQETQYF. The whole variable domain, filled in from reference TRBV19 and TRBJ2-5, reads DGGITQSPKYLFRKEGQNVTLSCEQNLNHDAMYWYRQDPGQGLRLIYYSQIVNDFQKGDIAEGYSVSREKKESFPLTVTSAQKNPTAFYLCASSPLVGRGQETQYFGPGTRLLVL.

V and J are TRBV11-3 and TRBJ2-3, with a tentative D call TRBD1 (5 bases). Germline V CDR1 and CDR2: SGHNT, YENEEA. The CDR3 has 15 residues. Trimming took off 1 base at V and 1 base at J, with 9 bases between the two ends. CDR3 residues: CASSLAGSGTDTQYF. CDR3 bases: TGTGCCAGCAGCTTAGCAGGGTCCGGCACAGATACGCAGTATTTT.

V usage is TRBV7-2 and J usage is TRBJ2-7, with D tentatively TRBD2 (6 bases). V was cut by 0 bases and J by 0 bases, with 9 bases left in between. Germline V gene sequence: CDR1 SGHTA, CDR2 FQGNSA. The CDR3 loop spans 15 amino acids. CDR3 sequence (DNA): TGTGCCAGCAGCTTAGCGGGGGGACCCTCCTACGAGCAGTACTTC. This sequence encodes CASSLAGGPSYEQYF.

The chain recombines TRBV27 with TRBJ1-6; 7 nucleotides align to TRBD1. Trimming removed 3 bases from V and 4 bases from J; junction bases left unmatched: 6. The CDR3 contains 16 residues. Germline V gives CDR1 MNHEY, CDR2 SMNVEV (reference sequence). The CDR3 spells CASSFRGTAYNSPLHF. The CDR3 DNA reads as TGTGCCAGCAGTTTCCGAGGGACAGCTTATAATTCACCCCTCCACTTT.

CDR3 region: CASSTGGLASQETQYF. In DNA form, the CDR3 reads TGTGCCAGCAGCACGGGGGGACTAGCTTCCCAAGAGACCCAGTACTTC. The chain links TRBV7-2 to TRBJ2-5, with 9 bases aligning to TRBD2. CDR3 length: 16 residues. Unmatched junction bases numbered 8, after V lost 5 bases and J lost 1 base. Germline loops: CDR1 SGHTA, CDR2 FQGNSA.

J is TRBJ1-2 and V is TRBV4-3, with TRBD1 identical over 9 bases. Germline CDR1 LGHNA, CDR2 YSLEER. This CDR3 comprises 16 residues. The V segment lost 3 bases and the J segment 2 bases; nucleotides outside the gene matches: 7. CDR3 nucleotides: TGCGCCAGCAGCCAGGGGGGGGACAGGGTCAACTATGGCTACACCTTC. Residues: CASSQGGDRVNYGYTF.

CDR3 amino acids: CATSRADGYNEQFF. DNA of the CDR3: TGTGCCACCAGCAGAGCCGACGGCTACAATGAGCAGTTCTTC. The rearrangement uses TRBV15 and TRBJ2-1; the D is unclear. The V end was cut by 1 base, the J end by 3 bases, with 7 bases between. The CDR3 covers 14 residues. Germline V gives CDR1 LNHNV, CDR2 YYDKDF (reference sequence).

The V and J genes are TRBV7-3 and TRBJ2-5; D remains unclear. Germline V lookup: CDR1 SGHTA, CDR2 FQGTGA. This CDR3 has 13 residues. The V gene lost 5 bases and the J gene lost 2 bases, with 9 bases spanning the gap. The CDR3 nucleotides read TGTGCCAGCAGCCGTTCAGAACAAGAGACCCAGTACTTC. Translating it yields CASSRSEQETQYF.